The sequence of this T cell receptor beta chain was determined in a study of shared clonotypes between healthy human individuals. The study enrolled healthy HIV-negative adults without recent acute infections or vaccinations as donors. Genomic DNA (from each subset) was split evenly across several immunoSEQ plates. Per the original methods: For the immunoSEQ data, sequences were junction-only without quality scores, so filtering differed. Libraries were prepared by immunoSEQ multiplex PCR; TCRdb keeps only in-frame clonotypes and omits some of them. That table is the source of V, J and clone size, and D and trimming were worked out from the DNA. The repertoire holds some 500,000 clones, with 90% to 97% as singletons. Germline V gene data show CDR1 as MNHNS and CDR2 as SASEGT. The CDR3 has 13 amino acids. Trimming took 2 bases from V and 2 from J, leaving 6 bases between them.

The rearrangement uses TRBV6-1 and TRBJ2-5, with D uncertain. The sequenced sample consisted of naive CD4+ T cells sorted from blood. Specified subset: CD45RA+ positively selected. The receptor's source is a woman in her twenties or thirties in good health. CDR3 coding DNA: TGTGCCAGCAGTGAAATAGCTCAAGAGACCCAGTACTTC. This encodes CASSEIAQETQYF.